This T cell receptor beta chain emerged from a study of blood T cell repertoires in COVID-19 (dated by TCRdb to about 2020). Regarding the research as a whole: Collaborator samples came from the United States, Italy and Spain and covered acute and convalescent phases of COVID-19. The samples were drawn from two sources: the first 160 participants of the ongoing ImmuneRACE study, and 950 to 1,500 subjects contributed by 6 global collaborators. The repertoires were released in a freely available public database meant as a resource for research on the immune response to SARS-CoV-2. Nearly every sample came with metadata listing a de-identified subject ID, COVID-19 status, age in years and sex. Subjects who had been exposed to COVID-19, were actively infected with it, or had recovered from it provided the deeply sampled blood TCRbeta repertoires that made up the dataset. HLA class I and class II types, where available, came from metadata supplied by the sample provider rather than from assay-based typing. The prospective study material was composed of cDNA or gDNA derived from T cells, B-cell-depleted T cells, or PBMCs.

The CDR3 measures 14 amino acids from cysteine to phenylalanine. Of the read, only the CDR3 DNA is kept; its 42 bases are in frame from base 1. The germline V and J ends show losses of 4 bases and 4 bases respectively, and no gene match explains 6 bases of the junction. CDR1 and CDR2 (MNHEY, SVGAGI) derive from the germline V gene. The immunoSEQ Assay, a bias-controlled multiplex PCR, was used to amplify TCRbeta CDR3 regions from genomic DNA. The study's processing was this. Nucleated cell counts per sample were estimated from amplification of reference gene primers within the assay. To quantify the absolute abundance of each unique TCRbeta CDR3 rearrangement, sequence reads were collapsed and filtered. For each sample, productive Simpson clonality was calculated as the square root of Simpson's diversity index over productive rearrangements. The immuneACCESS repertoire file appears here via TCRdb, limited to in-frame rearrangements. These files lack a portion of the clones; in checked studies, under half of the deficit traces to unresolved V genes, and the cause of the others is not known. Clone size and V and J calls were adopted from that table, with D and trimming inferred from the DNA. The sample records approximately 74,000 clones, around 86% of which are singletons. Jointly, the top ten make up around 2% of the sample.

Study-wide findings and limitations: How much clinical and demographic metadata was included differed by source and by participant, and the metadata was provided uncurated.

Each collaborating institution followed its own protocols to collect whole blood in K2EDTA tubes. Collaborator samples were shipped for TCRbeta analysis as frozen whole blood, isolated PBMCs, or DNA extracted from either sample type. Of note for this clone: Its antigen is still unknown. No per-base quality is available; no much larger clone lies one base away.

This receptor was identified in a woman aged 55-69 years with acute or convalescent COVID-19. The source material was peripheral blood. The V gene is TRBV6-5 and the J gene is TRBJ2-5; 7 bases in between match TRBD1. CDR3 loop: CASSLQGPSETQYF. At the DNA level, the sequence is TGTGCCAGCAGTTTACAGGGGCCCTCAGAGACCCAGTACTTC.